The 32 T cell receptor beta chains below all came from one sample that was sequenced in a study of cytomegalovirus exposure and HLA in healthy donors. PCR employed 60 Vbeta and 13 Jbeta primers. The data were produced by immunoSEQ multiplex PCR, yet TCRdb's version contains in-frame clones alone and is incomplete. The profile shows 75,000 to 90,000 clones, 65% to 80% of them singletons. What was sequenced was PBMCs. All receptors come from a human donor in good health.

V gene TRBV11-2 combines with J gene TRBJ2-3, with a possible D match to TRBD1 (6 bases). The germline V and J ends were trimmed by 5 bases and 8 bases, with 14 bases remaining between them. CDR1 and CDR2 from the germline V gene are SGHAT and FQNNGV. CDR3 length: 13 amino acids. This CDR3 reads CASSPQGGSTQYF. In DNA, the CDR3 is TGTGCCAGCAGCCCCCAAGGGGGTTCTACGCAGTATTTT.

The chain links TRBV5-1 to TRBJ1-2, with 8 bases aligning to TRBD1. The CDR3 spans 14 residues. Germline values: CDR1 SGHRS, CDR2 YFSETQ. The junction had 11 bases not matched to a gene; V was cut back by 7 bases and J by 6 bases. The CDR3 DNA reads TGCGCCAGCCGCCAGGGGGCGCGTGAGGATGGCTACACCTTC. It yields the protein CASRQGAREDGYTF.

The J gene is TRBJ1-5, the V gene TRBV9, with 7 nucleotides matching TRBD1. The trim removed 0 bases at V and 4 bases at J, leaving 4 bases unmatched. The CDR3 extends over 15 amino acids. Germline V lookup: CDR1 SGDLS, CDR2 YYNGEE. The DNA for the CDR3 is TGTGCCAGCAGCGTAGCTGGGACAGTTAATCAGCCCCAGCATTTT. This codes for CASSVAGTVNQPQHF.

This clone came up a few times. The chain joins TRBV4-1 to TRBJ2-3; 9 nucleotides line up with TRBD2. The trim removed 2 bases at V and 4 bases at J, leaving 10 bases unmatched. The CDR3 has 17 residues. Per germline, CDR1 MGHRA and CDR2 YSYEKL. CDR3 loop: CASSQRGPSGVSDTQYF. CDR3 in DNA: TGCGCCAGCAGCCAAAGGGGGCCTAGCGGGGTCTCAGATACGCAGTATTTT.

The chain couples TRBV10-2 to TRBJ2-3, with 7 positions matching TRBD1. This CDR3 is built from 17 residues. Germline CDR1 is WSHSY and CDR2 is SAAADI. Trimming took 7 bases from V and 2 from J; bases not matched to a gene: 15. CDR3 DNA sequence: TGCGCCAGCAACCAGGGCGCCGGGACAGCAATCACAGATACGCAGTATTTT. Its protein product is CASNQGAGTAITDTQYF.

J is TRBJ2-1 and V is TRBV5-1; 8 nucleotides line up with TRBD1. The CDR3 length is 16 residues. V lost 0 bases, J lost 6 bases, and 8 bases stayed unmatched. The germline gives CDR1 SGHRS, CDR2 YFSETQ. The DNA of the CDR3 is TGCGCCAGCAGCTTGGCCGGACAGGGAGCTTTCAATGAGCAGTTCTTC. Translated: CASSLAGQGAFNEQFF.

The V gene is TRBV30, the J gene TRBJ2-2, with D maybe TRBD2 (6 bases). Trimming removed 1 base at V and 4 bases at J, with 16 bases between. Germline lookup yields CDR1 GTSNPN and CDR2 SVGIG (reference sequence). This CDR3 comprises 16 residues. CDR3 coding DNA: TGTGCCTGGAGTGATTTGTTGATGGGGGGCACCGGGGAGCTGTTTTTT. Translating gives CAWSDLLMGGTGELFF.

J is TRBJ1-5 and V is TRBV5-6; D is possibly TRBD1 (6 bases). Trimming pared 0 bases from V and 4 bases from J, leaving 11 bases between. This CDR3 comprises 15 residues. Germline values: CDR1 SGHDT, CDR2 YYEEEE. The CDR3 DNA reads TGTGCCAGCAGCTTGGGCACCACAGGGAATCAGCCCCAGCATTTT. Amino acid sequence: CASSLGTTGNQPQHF.

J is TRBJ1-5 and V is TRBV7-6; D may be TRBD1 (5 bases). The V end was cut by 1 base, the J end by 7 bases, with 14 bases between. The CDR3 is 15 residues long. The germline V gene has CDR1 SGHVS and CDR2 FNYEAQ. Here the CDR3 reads CASSLGQGINQPQHF. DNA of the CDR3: TGTGCCAGCAGCTTAGGGCAGGGAATAAACCAGCCCCAGCATTTT.

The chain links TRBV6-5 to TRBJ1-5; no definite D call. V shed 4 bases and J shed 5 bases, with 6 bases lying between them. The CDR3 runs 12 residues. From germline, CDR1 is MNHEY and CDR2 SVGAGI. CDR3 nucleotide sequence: TGTGCCAGCAGTTCCGTTGATCAGCCCCAGCATTTT. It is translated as CASSSVDQPQHF.

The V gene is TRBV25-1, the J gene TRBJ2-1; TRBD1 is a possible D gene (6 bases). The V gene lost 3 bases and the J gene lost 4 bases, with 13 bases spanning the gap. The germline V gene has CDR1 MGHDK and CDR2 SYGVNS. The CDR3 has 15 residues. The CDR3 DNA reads TGTGCCAGCAGTGATTCCGGACAGATTTACAATGAGCAGTTCTTC. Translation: CASSDSGQIYNEQFF.

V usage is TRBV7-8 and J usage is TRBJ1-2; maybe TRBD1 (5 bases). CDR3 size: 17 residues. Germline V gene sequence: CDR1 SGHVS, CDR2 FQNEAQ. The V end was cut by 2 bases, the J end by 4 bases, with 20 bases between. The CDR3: CASSLSQAGLLSYGYTF. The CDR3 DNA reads TGTGCCAGCAGCTTAAGTCAAGCAGGGCTCTTATCCTATGGCTACACCTTC. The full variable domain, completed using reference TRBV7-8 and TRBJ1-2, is GAGVSQSPRYKVAKRGQDVALRCDPISGHVSLFWYQQALGQGPEFLTYFQNEAQLDKSGLPSDRFFAERPEGSVSTLKIQRTQQEDSAVYLCASSLSQAGLLSYGYTFGSGTRLTVV.

As DNA, the CDR3 is TGTGCCAGCAGCGTGGGGACGGGGGTTGGCACCGGGGAGCTGTTTTTT. It codes for CASSVGTGVGTGELFF. The V gene is TRBV5-6, the J gene TRBJ2-2, with a tentative D call TRBD2 (6 bases). V lost 4 bases, J lost 4 bases, and 17 bases lay in between. Germline lookup yields CDR1 SGHDT and CDR2 YYEEEE. The CDR3 contains 16 residues.

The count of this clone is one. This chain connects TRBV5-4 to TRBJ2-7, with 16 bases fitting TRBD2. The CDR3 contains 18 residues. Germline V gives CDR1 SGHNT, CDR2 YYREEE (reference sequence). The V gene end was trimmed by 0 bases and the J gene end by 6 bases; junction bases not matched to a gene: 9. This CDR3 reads CASSLGGLAGGPVGEQYF. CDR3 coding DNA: TGTGCCAGCAGCTTGGGGGGACTAGCGGGGGGGCCGGTCGGCGAGCAGTACTTC.

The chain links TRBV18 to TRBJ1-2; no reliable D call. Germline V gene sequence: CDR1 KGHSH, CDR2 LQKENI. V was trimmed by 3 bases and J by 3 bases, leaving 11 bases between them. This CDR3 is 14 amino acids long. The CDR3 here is CASSPLESHYGYTF. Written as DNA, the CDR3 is TGTGCCAGCTCACCGTTGGAGAGCCACTATGGCTACACCTTC.

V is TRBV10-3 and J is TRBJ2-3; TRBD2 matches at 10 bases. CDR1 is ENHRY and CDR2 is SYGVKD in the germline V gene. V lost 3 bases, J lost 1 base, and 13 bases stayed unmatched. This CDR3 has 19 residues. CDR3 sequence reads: CAISEFVAGGPIGTDTQYF. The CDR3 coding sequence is TGTGCCATCAGTGAATTTGTAGCGGGGGGCCCCATCGGCACAGATACGCAGTATTTT.

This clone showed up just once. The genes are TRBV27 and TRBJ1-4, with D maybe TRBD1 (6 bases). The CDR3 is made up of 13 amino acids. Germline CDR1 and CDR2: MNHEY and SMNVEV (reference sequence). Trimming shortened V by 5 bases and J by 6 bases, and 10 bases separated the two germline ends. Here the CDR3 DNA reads TGTGCCAGCAGTCTCAGGGGCTATGAAAAACTGTTTTTT. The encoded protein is CASSLRGYEKLFF. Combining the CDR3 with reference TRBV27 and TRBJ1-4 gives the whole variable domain EAQVTQNPRYLITVTGKKLTVTCSQNMNHEYMSWYRQDPGLGLRQIYYSMNVEVTDKGDVPEGYKVSRKEKRNFPLILESPSPNQTSLYFCASSLRGYEKLFFGSGTQLSVL.

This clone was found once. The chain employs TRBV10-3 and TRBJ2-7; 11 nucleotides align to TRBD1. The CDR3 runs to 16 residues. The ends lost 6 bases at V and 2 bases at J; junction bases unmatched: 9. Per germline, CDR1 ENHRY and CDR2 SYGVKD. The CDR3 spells CAIRGEGQGDPYEQYF. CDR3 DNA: TGTGCCATCAGAGGAGAGGGACAGGGGGACCCCTACGAGCAGTACTTC.

CDR3 bases: TGTGCCAGCAGCTCTACAGGGACCGGCTACGAGCAGTACTTC. It codes for CASSSTGTGYEQYF. The chain uses TRBV7-9 and TRBJ2-7, with TRBD1 as a possible D gene (6 bases). Germline V gene sequence: CDR1 SEHNR, CDR2 FQNEAQ (reference sequence). The V and J ends lost 4 bases and 3 bases respectively, with 13 bases between them. This CDR3 comprises 14 residues.

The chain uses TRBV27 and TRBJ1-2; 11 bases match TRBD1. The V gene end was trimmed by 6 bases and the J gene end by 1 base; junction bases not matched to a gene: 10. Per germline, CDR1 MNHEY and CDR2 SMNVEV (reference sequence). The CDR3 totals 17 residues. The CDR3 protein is CASSPLLDRGLNYGYTF. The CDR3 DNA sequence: TGTGCCAGCAGCCCTCTCCTGGACAGGGGGCTTAACTATGGCTACACCTTC.

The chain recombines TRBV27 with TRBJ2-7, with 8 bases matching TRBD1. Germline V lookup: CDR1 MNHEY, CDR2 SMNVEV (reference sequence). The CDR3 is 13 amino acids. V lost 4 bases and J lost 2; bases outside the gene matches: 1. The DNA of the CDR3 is TGTGCCAGCAGTTCCAGGGGGCCCTACGAGCAGTACTTC. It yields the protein CASSSRGPYEQYF.

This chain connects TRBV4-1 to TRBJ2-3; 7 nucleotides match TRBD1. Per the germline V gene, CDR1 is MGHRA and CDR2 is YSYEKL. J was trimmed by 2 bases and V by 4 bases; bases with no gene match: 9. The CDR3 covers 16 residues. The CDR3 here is CASSLEAGGNTDTQYF. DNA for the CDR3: TGCGCCAGCAGCCTAGAGGCAGGGGGAAACACAGATACGCAGTATTTT.

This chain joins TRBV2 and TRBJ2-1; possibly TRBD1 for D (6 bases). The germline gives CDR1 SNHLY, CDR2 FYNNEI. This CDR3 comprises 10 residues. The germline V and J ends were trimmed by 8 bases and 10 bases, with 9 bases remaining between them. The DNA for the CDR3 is TGTGCCAGCCGGACAGTAGAGCAGTTCTTC. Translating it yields CASRTVEQFF. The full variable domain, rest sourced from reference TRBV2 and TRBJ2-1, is EPEVTQTPSHQVTQMGQEVILRCVPISNHLYFYWYRQILGQKVEFLVSFYNNEISEKSEIFDDQFSVERPDGSNFTLKIRSTKLEDSAMYFCASRTVEQFFGPGTRLTVL.

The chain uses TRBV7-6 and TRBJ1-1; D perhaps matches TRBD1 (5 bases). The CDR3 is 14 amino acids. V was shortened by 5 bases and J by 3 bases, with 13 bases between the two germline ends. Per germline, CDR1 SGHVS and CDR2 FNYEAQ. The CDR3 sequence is CASSPRQLDTEAFF. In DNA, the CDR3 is TGTGCCAGCAGCCCCAGACAGCTCGACACTGAAGCTTTCTTT.

CDR3 coding DNA: TGTGCCTGGACGAGGGGGCAGGGAGGCTACACCTTC. Encoded protein: CAWTRGQGGYTF. The chain has TRBV30 and TRBJ1-2; 7 bases agree with TRBD1. CDR3 length: 12 amino acids. The V gene end was trimmed by 4 bases and the J gene end by 8 bases; junction bases not matched to a gene: 7. Germline assignment: CDR1 GTSNPN and CDR2 SVGIG (reference sequence).

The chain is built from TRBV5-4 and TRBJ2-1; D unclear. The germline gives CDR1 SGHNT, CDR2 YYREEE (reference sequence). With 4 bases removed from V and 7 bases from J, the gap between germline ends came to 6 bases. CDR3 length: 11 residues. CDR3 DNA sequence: TGTGCCAGCAGCCTCCTGAATGAGCAGTTCTTC. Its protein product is CASSLLNEQFF.

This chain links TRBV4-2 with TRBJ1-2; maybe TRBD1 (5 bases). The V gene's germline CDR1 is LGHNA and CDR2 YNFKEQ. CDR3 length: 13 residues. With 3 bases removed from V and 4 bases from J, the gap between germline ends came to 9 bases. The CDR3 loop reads CASSQGGGYGYTF. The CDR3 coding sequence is TGTGCCAGCAGCCAGGGGGGAGGCTATGGCTACACCTTC.

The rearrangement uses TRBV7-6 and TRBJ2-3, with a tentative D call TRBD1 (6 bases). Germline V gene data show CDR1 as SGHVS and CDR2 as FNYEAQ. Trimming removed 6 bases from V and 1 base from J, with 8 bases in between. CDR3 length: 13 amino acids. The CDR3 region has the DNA TGTGCCAGCAGTTACAGGGGCACAGATACGCAGTATTTT. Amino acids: CASSYRGTDTQYF.

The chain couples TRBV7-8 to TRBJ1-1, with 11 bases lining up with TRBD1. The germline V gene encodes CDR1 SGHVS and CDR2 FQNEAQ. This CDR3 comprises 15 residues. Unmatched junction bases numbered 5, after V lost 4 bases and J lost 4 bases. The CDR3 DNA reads TGTGCCAGCAGCTACAAAGGACAGGGGGCCACTGAAGCTTTCTTT. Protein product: CASSYKGQGATEAFF.

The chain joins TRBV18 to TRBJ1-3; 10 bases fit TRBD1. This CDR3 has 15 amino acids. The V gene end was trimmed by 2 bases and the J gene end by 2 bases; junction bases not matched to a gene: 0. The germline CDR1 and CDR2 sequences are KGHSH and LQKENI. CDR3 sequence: CASSPDRGPGNTIYF. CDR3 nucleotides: TGTGCCAGCTCACCAGACAGGGGGCCTGGAAACACCATATATTTT.

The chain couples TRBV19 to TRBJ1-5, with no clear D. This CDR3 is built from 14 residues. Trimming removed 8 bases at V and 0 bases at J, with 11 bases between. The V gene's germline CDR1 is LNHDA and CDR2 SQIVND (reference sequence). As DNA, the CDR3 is TGTGCCAGTGTTGACGGGTATAGCAATCAGCCCCAGCATTTT. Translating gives CASVDGYSNQPQHF.

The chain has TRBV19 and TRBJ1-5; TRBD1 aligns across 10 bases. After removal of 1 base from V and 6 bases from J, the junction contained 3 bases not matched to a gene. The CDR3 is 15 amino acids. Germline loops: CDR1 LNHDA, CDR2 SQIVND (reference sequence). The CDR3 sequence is CASSIGDRGTQPQHF. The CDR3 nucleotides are TGTGCCAGTAGTATAGGGGACAGGGGCACTCAGCCCCAGCATTTT.